The table lists the clone carrying this TCR beta chain with many counts. Antigen specificity is unknown. This sample is drawn from a study of T cells in Graves' hyperthyroidism and ophthalmopathy. Study-level information: The authors collected peripheral blood at initial diagnosis, before any treatment.

Exclusion followed for patients with uncontrolled infection, other autoimmune disease, pregnancy or lactation. Amplified regions were TCR beta CDR3 sequences from RNA transcripts. HTBI primers were used for first-round RT-PCR of the TCR CDR3. One entry per CDR3 protein, called by TCRdb with MiXCR from the multiplex PCR reads. Of some 560,000 distinct CDR3 sequences listed, 15% to 19% are singletons. CDR1 GTSNPN and CDR2 SVGIG come from the germline V gene (reference sequence). CDR3 length: 11 residues. Between the trimmed V and J ends, which lost 5 bases and 5 bases, there was a span of 8 bases. Regarding the study as a whole: Peripheral blood also featured most of the thyroid clonotypes expanded above 0.001.

The source is a woman under 40 with Graves' hyperthyroidism. Sequenced: blood. This chain uses TRBV30 with TRBJ2-3; D gene uncertain. DNA for the CDR3: TGTGCCTGGGGGCCTGTAGATACGCAGTATTTT. Its translation is CAWGPVDTQYF.